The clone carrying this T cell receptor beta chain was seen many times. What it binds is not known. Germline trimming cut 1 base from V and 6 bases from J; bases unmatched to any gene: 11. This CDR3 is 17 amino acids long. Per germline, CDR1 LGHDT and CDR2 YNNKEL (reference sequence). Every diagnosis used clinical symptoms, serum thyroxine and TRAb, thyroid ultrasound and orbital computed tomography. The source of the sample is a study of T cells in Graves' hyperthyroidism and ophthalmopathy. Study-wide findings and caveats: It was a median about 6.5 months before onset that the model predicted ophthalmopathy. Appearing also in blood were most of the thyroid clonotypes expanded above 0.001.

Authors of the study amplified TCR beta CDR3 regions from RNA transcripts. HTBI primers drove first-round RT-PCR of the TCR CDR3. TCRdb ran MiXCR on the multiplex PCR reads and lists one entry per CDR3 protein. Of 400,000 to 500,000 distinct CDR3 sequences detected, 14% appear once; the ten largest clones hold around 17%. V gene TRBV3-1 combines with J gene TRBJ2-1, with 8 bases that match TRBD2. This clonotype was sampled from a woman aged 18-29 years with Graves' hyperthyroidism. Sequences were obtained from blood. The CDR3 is CASSQGTHREGRNEQFF. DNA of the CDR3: TGTGCCAGCAGCCAAGGGACGCACCGGGAGGGCCGCAATGAGCAGTTCTTC.